The next 17 T cell receptor beta chains were all read from a single sample in a study of control samples from healthy donors and cancer patients. Some clones are missing from TCRdb's copy, which holds only in-frame ones; the method was immunoSEQ multiplex PCR. The table includes fewer than 130,000 clones, roughly 90% detected once. The sequencing sample was made of PBMCs. The origin of the receptors is an older woman with lung cancer.

The V call is TRBV19, the J call TRBJ2-3; TRBD1 matches at 7 bases. Germline V gene lookup returns CDR1 LNHDA and CDR2 SQIVND (reference sequence). This CDR3 spans 17 amino acids. V was pared by 1 base and J by 2 bases, with 9 bases of the junction left unmatched. In nucleotides, the CDR3 is TGTGCCAGTAGTATAGGCCCGGGACAGAGCTTCACAGATACGCAGTATTTT. Translation: CASSIGPGQSFTDTQYF.

This chain uses TRBV6-2 or TRBV6-3 with TRBJ2-3; TRBD1 matches 7 bases. CDR1 and CDR2 (germline): MNHEY, SVGEGT. The ends lost 5 bases at V and 2 bases at J; junction bases unmatched: 13. The CDR3 has 17 residues. The CDR3 loop is CASSNPGQWTSTDTQYF. The CDR3 DNA sequence: TGTGCCAGCAGTAACCCGGGACAGTGGACTTCCACAGATACGCAGTATTTT.

This chain joins TRBV19 and TRBJ1-1; possible D gene TRBD1, 6 bases. The CDR3 totals 16 residues. Germline CDR1 reads LNHDA; CDR2 reads SQIVND (reference sequence). The V and J ends lost 4 bases and 4 bases respectively, with 19 bases between them. CDR3 DNA sequence: TGTGCCAGTAGTACCATGGGCAGGGGTGTGAGCACTGAAGCTTTCTTT. It is translated as CASSTMGRGVSTEAFF.

The V call is TRBV6-1, the J call TRBJ1-2; TRBD1 is a possible D gene (5 bases). CDR3 length: 15 residues. Trimming stripped 1 base from V and 6 bases from J, with 15 bases between. Germline V gene lookup returns CDR1 MNHNS and CDR2 SASEGT. The CDR3 reads CASSEGWEGPNGYTF. As DNA, the CDR3 is TGTGCCAGCAGTGAAGGGTGGGAGGGGCCCAATGGCTACACCTTC.

V and J are TRBV2 and TRBJ2-7; 8 bases line up with TRBD2. V lost 8 bases and J lost 3; bases outside the gene matches: 21. The germline V gene encodes CDR1 SNHLY and CDR2 FYNNEI. There are 18 residues in the CDR3. The DNA for the CDR3 is TGTGCCAGCGCCCCCGAGGGTGAGTTAGCGGGAAGGTTCTACGAGCAGTACTTC. Encoded protein: CASAPEGELAGRFYEQYF. The full variable domain, its missing parts supplied by reference TRBV2 and TRBJ2-7, is EPEVTQTPSHQVTQMGQEVILRCVPISNHLYFYWYRQILGQKVEFLVSFYNNEISEKSEIFDDQFSVERPDGSNFTLKIRSTKLEDSAMYFCASAPEGELAGRFYEQYFGPGTRLTVT.

The chain couples TRBV4-1 to TRBJ2-1; 15 bases fit TRBD2. V was clipped by 0 bases and J by 9 bases; unmatched bases: 9. This CDR3 has 18 amino acids. Germline CDR1 reads MGHRA; CDR2 reads YSYEKL. The CDR3 DNA reads as TGCGCCAGCAGCCAAGATCATAGGACTAGCGGGAGGGGGGGTGAGCAGTTCTTC. This encodes CASSQDHRTSGRGGEQFF.

This clone was recorded once. This chain connects TRBV19 to TRBJ1-2, with 7 bases that match TRBD1. Trimming cost V 4 bases and J 0 bases; bases outside gene matches: 8. CDR1 LNHDA and CDR2 SQIVND come from the germline V gene (reference sequence). The CDR3 spans 16 residues. The CDR3 sequence: CASSTVGTASNYGYTF. In nucleotides, the CDR3 is TGTGCCAGTAGTACGGTAGGGACAGCCTCTAACTATGGCTACACCTTC. The full variable domain, in which reference TRBV19 and TRBJ1-2 provide the parts outside the CDR3, is DGGITQSPKYLFRKEGQNVTLSCEQNLNHDAMYWYRQDPGQGLRLIYYSQIVNDFQKGDIAEGYSVSREKKESFPLTVTSAQKNPTAFYLCASSTVGTASNYGYTFGSGTRLTVV.

The chain is built from TRBV6-5 and TRBJ2-3; D is possibly TRBD1 (6 bases). The CDR3 covers 13 residues. Trimming cost V 6 bases and J 5 bases, with 12 bases left between them. From germline, CDR1 is MNHEY and CDR2 SVGAGI. CDR3 sequence: CASSRNREDTQYF. CDR3 coding DNA: TGTGCCAGCAGCCGGAACAGGGAAGATACGCAGTATTTT.

The chain uses TRBV5-4 and TRBJ1-3, with D hard to call. V was trimmed by 0 bases and J by 2 bases, leaving 9 bases between them. Germline lookup yields CDR1 SGHNT and CDR2 YYREEE (reference sequence). The CDR3 length is 15 residues. CDR3 DNA sequence: TGTGCCAGCAGCTTGGGGCAGTCAGCTGGAAACACCATATATTTT. This encodes CASSLGQSAGNTIYF.

This rearrangement joins TRBV11-2 to TRBJ1-2; D is undetermined. The CDR3 contains 13 residues. Germline V gene sequence: CDR1 SGHAT, CDR2 FQNNGV. Trimming cost V 5 bases and J 1 base, with 8 bases left between them. In nucleotides, the CDR3 is TGTGCCAGCAGCCCCGACCGTAACTATGGCTACACCTTC. Translation: CASSPDRNYGYTF.

The rearrangement links TRBV7-6 to TRBJ1-6; D unresolved. With 1 base removed from V and 9 bases from J, the gap between germline ends came to 7 bases. Germline values: CDR1 SGHVS, CDR2 FNYEAQ. The CDR3 runs to 13 residues. The CDR3 sequence is CASSLDLVSPLHF. Here the CDR3 DNA reads TGTGCCAGCAGCTTAGATCTGGTTTCACCCCTCCACTTT.

The rearrangement joins TRBV18 to TRBJ2-7; 7 positions agree with TRBD1. The V gene's germline CDR1 is KGHSH and CDR2 LQKENI. The CDR3 covers 13 residues. The V gene end was trimmed by 4 bases and the J gene end by 2 bases; junction bases not matched to a gene: 2. The CDR3 DNA reads TGTGCCAGCTCACTCGGGACAGCCTACGAGCAGTACTTC. Translating it yields CASSLGTAYEQYF.

V gene TRBV7-6 combines with J gene TRBJ2-6, with TRBD1 matching over 12 bases. In germline, CDR1 is SGHVS, CDR2 FNYEAQ. The CDR3 spans 20 residues. After removal of 5 bases from V and 10 bases from J, the junction contained 21 bases not matched to a gene. This CDR3 is CASSTLAGTGGTLIANVLTF. The CDR3 nucleotides are TGTGCCAGCAGCACTCTGGCCGGGACAGGGGGCACCCTTATAGCTAACGTCCTGACTTTC.

This rearrangement joins TRBV10-3 to TRBJ1-4; D is perhaps TRBD1 (6 bases). The CDR3 loop spans 13 amino acids. Trimming pared 10 bases from V and 5 bases from J, leaving 14 bases between. Germline V gene data show CDR1 as ENHRY and CDR2 as SYGVKD. CDR3 sequence (DNA): TGTGCCACCCAGGGGACGGCAAATGAAAAACTGTTTTTT. This encodes CATQGTANEKLFF.

The J gene is TRBJ1-2, the V gene TRBV5-1; tentative D call: TRBD1 (6 bases). Deletions cut 1 base from V and 4 bases from J, with 14 bases between. The CDR3 covers 15 residues. The germline V gene has CDR1 SGHRS and CDR2 YFSETQ. Here the CDR3 reads CASSLRREGVYGYTF. The CDR3 bases are TGCGCCAGCAGCTTGCGGAGGGAGGGGGTCTATGGCTACACCTTC.

V is TRBV4-1 and J is TRBJ1-5; weak D call: TRBD1 (6 bases). Germline V gene data show CDR1 as MGHRA and CDR2 as YSYEKL. The ends were cut back, 4 bases at V and 4 bases at J, with 20 bases in the middle. The CDR3 loop spans 17 amino acids. DNA of the CDR3: TGCGCCAGCAGCCGCCTACCCGAAGGACAGTTAAATCAGCCCCAGCATTTT. Translated: CASSRLPEGQLNQPQHF.

This clone was observed a single time. V and J are TRBV7-8 and TRBJ1-5; 8 bases match TRBD1. The CDR3 runs to 21 residues. J gave up 2 bases and V 1 base, and 19 bases lay outside the gene matches. From germline, CDR1 is SGHVS and CDR2 FQNEAQ. CDR3 loop: CASSLGRGRRPASGGNQPQHF. For the CDR3, the DNA is TGTGCCAGCAGCTTAGGCAGGGGGCGCAGGCCCGCGAGTGGGGGCAATCAGCCCCAGCATTTT.